The clone carrying this TCR beta chain was counted a few times. These data originate in a study of T-cell reconstitution after alpha-beta-depleted transplantation in children. CDR3 length: 12 amino acids. V was clipped by 9 bases and J by 4 bases, with 10 bases between them. Unique molecular identifiers were incorporated when the TCRbeta library was constructed. TCRdb re-derived calls from the PCR reads in MiXCR, one entry per CDR3 protein. The sample has approximately 240,000 distinct CDR3 sequences; about 9.5% are singletons. The material sequenced was PBMCs from the stem cell graft donor, taken from the stem cell graft. The chain links TRBV12-3 or TRBV12-4 to TRBJ2-1; D may be TRBD2 (5 bases). The TCR originated in a human donor who donated a stem cell graft to a child with acute lymphoblastic leukemia. The CDR3 is CASQTGYNEQFF. CDR3 coding DNA: TGTGCCAGTCAAACGGGGTACAATGAGCAGTTCTTC.